In this sample, the clone carrying this T cell receptor (beta chain) turned up many times. The CDR3 is 16 amino acids. CDR1 is MGHRA, CDR2 YSYEKL, per germline. V trimming: 1 base; J trimming: 4 bases; junction bases outside the gene matches: 6. The data were taken from a study of low-dose radiotherapy and immunotherapy resistance in tumors. Covering alpha and beta chains, TRAV- and TRBV-specific primers were used for the first-strand cDNA. It was with a constant-region primer and a V-primer adapter that TCRs were amplified over approximately 20 PCR cycles. TCRdb fed the reads into MiXCR, producing one record per CDR3 protein. The data show about 91,000 distinct CDR3 sequences, 20% to 25% seen once. The sample's time point: after trial treatment. Treatment: LDRT plus nivolumab, ipilimumab, low-dose cyclophosphamide and aspirin (RACIN trial). Treatment of the donors consisted of nivolumab and ipilimumab (plus aspirin, low-dose cyclophosphamide and low-dose radiotherapy).

Sequenced material: PBMCs, taken after low-dose radiotherapy plus immunotherapy. The receptor's source is a female donor with ovarian cancer. V gene TRBV4-1 combines with J gene TRBJ2-2; 7 bases fit TRBD1. The CDR3 region is CASSQGQGEGTGELFF. The CDR3 DNA follows: TGCGCCAGCAGCCAAGGACAGGGAGAGGGCACCGGGGAGCTGTTTTTT.